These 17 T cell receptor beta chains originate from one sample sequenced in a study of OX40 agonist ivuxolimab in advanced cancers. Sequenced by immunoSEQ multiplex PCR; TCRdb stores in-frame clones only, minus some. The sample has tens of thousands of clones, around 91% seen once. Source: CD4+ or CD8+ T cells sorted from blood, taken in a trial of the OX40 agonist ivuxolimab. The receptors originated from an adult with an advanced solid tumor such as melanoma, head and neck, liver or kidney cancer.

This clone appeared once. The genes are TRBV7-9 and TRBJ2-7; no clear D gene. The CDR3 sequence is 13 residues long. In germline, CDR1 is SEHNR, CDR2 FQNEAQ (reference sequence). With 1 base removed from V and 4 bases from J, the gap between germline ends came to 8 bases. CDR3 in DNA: TGTGCCAGCAGCTTAGAAGGTGAATACGAGCAGTACTTC. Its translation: CASSLEGEYEQYF.

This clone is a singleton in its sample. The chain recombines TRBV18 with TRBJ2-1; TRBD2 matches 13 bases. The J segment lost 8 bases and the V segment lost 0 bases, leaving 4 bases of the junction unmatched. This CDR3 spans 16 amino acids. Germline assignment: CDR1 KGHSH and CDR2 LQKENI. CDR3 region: CASSPPTSGGRDEQFF. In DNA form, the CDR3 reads TGTGCCAGCTCACCACCGACTAGCGGGGGGCGCGATGAGCAGTTCTTC.

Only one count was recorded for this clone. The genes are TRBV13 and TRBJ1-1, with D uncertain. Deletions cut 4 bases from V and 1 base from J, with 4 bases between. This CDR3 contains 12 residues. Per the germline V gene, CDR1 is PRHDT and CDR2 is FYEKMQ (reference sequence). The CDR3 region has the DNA TGTGCCAGCAGCTCGGGGAACACTGAAGCTTTCTTT. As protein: CASSSGNTEAFF.

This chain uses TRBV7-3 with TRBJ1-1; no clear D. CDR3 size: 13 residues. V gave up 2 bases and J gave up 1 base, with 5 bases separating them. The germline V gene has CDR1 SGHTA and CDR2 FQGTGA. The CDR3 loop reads CASSLEGNTEAFF. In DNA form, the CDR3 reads TGTGCCAGCAGCTTAGAGGGGAACACTGAAGCTTTCTTT.

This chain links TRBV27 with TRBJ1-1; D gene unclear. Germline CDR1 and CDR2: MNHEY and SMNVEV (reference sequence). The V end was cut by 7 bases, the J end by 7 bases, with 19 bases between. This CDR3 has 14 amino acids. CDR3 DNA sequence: TGTGCCAGCAACCCTACCGCGATGACCATTGAAGCTTTCTTT. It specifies CASNPTAMTIEAFF.

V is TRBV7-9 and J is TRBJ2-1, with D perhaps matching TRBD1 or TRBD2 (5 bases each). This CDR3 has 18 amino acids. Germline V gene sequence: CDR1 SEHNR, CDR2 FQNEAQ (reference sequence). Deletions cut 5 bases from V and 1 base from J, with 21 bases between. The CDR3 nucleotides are TGTGCCAGCAGCGGGCGGAAGGGGTTACGGGGTTCCTACAATGAGCAGTTCTTC. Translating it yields CASSGRKGLRGSYNEQFF.

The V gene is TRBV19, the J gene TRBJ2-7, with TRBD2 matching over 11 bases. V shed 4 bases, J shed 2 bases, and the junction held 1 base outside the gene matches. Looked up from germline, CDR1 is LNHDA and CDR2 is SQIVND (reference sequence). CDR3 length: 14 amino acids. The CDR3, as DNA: TGTGCCAGTAGTACACTAGCGGGGGCCTACGAGCAGTACTTC. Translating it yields CASSTLAGAYEQYF.

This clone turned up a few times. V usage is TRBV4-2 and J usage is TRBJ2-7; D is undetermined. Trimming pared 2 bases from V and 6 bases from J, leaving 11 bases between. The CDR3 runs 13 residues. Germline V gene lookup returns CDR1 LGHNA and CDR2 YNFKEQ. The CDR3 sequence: CASSQNSYLEQYF. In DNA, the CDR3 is TGTGCCAGCAGCCAAAACTCGTACCTCGAGCAGTACTTC.

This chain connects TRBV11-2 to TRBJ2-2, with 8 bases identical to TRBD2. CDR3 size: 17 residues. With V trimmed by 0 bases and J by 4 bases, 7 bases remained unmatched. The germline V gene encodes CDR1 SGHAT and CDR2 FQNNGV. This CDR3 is CASSLESSGRFTGELFF. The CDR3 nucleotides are TGTGCCAGCAGCTTAGAGTCAAGCGGGAGATTCACCGGGGAGCTGTTTTTT.

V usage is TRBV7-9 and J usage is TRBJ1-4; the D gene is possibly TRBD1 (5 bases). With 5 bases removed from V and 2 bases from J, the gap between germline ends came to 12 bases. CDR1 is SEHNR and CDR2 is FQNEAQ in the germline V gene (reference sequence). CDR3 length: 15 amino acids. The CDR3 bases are TGTGCCAGCAGCCCAGCGGGGGGGACTAATGAAAAACTGTTTTTT. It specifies CASSPAGGTNEKLFF.

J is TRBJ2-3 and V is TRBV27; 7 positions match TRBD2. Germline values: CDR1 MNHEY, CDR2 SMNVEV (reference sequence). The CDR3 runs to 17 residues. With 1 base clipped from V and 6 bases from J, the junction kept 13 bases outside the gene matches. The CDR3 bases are TGTGCCAGCAGTTTATGGGGGGGACTGAGGGGCTCCGATACGCAGTATTTT. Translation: CASSLWGGLRGSDTQYF.

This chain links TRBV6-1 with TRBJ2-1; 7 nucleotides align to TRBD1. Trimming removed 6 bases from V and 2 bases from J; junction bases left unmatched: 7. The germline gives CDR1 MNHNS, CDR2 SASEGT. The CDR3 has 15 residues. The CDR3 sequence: CASSEDRTTYNEQFF. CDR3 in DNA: TGTGCCAGCAGCGAGGACAGGACCACCTACAATGAGCAGTTCTTC.

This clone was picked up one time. The CDR3 sequence: CASSQEAANYGYTF. Here the CDR3 DNA reads TGCGCCAGCAGCCAAGAGGCAGCTAACTATGGCTACACCTTC. This chain uses TRBV4-1 with TRBJ1-2; D is uncertain. CDR3 length equals 14 residues. Germline assignment: CDR1 MGHRA and CDR2 YSYEKL. Trimming took 0 bases from V and 0 from J, leaving 5 bases between them.

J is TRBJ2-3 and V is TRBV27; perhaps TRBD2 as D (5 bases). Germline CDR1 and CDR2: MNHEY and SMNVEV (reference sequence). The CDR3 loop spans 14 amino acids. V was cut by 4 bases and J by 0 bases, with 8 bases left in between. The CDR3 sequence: CASSSWESTDTQYF. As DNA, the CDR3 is TGTGCCAGCAGTTCGTGGGAGAGCACAGATACGCAGTATTTT.

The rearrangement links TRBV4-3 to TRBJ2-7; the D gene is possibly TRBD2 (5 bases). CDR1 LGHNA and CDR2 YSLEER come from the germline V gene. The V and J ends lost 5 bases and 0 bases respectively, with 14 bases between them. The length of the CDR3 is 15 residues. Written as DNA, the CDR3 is TGCGCCAGCAGCTTTAGCGCAGCGAGCTCCTACGAGCAGTACTTC. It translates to CASSFSAASSYEQYF.

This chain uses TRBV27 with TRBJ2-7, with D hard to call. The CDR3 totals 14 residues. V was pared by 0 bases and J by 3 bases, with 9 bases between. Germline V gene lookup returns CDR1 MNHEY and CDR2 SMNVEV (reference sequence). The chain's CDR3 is CASSLSAGYYEQYF. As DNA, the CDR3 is TGTGCCAGCAGTTTATCTGCCGGGTACTACGAGCAGTACTTC.

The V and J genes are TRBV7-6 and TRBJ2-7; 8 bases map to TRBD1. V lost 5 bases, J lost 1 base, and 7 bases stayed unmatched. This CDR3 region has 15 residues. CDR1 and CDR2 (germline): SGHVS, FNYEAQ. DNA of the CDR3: TGTGCCAGCAGCCTGCACAGGGGGTATTCCTACGAGCAGTACTTC. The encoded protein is CASSLHRGYSYEQYF. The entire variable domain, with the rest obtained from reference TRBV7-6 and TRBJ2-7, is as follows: GAGVSQSPRYKVTKRGQDVALRCDPISGHVSLYWYRQALGQGPEFLTYFNYEAQQDKSGLPNDRFSAERPEGSISTLTIQRTEQRDSAMYRCASSLHRGYSYEQYFGPGTRLTVT.